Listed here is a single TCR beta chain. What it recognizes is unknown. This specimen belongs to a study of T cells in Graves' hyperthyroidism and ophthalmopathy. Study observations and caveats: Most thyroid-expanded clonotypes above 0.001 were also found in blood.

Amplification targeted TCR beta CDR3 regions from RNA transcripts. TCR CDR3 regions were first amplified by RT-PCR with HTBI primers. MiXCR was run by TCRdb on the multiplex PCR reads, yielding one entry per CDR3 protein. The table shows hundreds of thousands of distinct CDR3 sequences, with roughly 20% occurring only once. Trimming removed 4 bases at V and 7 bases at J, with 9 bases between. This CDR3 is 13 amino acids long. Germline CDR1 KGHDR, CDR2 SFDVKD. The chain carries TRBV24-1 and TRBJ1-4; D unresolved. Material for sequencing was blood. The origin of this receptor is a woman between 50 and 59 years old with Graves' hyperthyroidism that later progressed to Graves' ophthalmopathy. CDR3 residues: CATSEGNREKLFF. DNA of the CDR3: TGTGCCACCAGTGAGGGGAATCGTGAAAAACTGTTTTTT.